Sequencing of this T cell receptor beta chain was carried out in a study of CD8 T cells in cerebrospinal fluid in Alzheimer's disease. In the study overall: Plate-based nested PCR sequencing and droplet-based sequencing measured CSF T cell clonal expansion. Whole-study findings and limits: Alzheimer's patients were not enriched for EBV-specific clones, which were not the most expanded.

This clonotype is called medium-sized based on its frequency. What it binds is unknown. Participants were all in good physical condition and free of acute infection. A live/dead marker was used to sort live CSF cells for droplet sequencing. TCRdb reprocessed the 10x single-cell sequencing reads and stores each CDR3 protein as one record, lacking DNA. Its listing shows over a thousand distinct CDR3 sequences. The source of this sequence is a human donor with Alzheimer's disease. The sequenced sample was cerebrospinal fluid.

The CDR3 is CASSEFTEAFF. V usage is TRBV25-1 and J usage is TRBJ1-1. The CDR3 runs to 11 residues. The germline CDR1 and CDR2 sequences are MGHDK and SYGVNS.